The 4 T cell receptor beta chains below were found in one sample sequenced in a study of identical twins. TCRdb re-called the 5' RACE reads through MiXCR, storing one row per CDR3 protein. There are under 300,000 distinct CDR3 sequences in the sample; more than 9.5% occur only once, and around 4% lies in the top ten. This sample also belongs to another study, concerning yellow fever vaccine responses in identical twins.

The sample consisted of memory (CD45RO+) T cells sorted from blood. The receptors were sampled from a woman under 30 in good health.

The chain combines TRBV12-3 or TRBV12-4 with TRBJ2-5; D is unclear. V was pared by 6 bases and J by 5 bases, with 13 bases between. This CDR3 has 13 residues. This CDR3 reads CASSPMSWETQYF. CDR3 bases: TGTGCCAGCAGCCCAATGTCATGGGAGACCCAGTACTTC.

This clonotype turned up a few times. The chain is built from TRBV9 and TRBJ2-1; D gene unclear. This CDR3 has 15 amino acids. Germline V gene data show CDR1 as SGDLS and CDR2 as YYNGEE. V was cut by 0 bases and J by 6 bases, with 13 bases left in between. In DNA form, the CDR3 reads TGTGCCAGCAGCGTAGACCTCCACAGTACCAATGAGCAGTTCTTC. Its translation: CASSVDLHSTNEQFF.

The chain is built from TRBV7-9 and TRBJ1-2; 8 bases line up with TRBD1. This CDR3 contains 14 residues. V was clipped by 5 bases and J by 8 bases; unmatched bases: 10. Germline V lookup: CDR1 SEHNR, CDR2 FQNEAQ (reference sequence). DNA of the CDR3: TGTGCCAGCAGCGGACCGCAGGGGGCTAGGGGCTACACCTTC. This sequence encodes CASSGPQGARGYTF.

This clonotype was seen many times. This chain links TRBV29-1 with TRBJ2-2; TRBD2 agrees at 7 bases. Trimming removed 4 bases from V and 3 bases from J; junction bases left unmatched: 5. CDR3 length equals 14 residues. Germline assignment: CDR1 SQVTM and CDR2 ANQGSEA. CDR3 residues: CSVARGIDTGELFF. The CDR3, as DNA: TGCAGCGTTGCGCGGGGGATCGACACCGGGGAGCTGTTTTTT.